This is a list of T cell receptor beta chains from one sample in a study of response to subunit inactivated influenza vaccine. One entry per CDR3 protein results from TCRdb running MiXCR on the RT-PCR reads. The data show 500,000 to 600,000 distinct CDR3 sequences, 13% seen once. The material sequenced was PBMCs from blood, taken about 6 weeks after vaccination. The receptors stem from a man aged 45-60 years who received an inactivated influenza vaccine. The CDR3 runs from the conserved cysteine through the conserved F or W. The D gene is left open where the match is weak.

V	D	J	CDR3
TRBV4-2	.	TRBJ2-1	CASSRNPTGGLYNEQFF
TRBV9	TRBD1	TRBJ1-3	CASSVAQGQYSGNTIYF
TRBV7-9	.	TRBJ2-3	CASSLDLVGSTDTQYF
TRBV7-2	.	TRBJ1-5	CASSLGRVEPQHF
TRBV14	.	TRBJ1-6	CASGSTNNSPLHF
TRBV29-1	.	TRBJ2-7	CSVEGQLGYEQYF
TRBV16	.	TRBJ1-5	CASSQWGSNQPQHF
TRBV12-3/TRBV12-4	.	TRBJ1-3	CASSLGGPGNTIYF
TRBV15	.	TRBJ2-1	CATRSLGAGKYNEQFF
TRBV7-2	TRBD1	TRBJ1-3	CASSLRQGIGNTIYF
TRBV7-9	TRBD1	TRBJ1-2	CASSSFDRANYGYTF
TRBV4-2	TRBD2	TRBJ2-7	CASSQTSGGRSYEQYF
TRBV12-3/TRBV12-4	TRBD1	TRBJ1-1	CASSPTGGRATEAFF
TRBV10-3	.	TRBJ2-3	CAISESISAGGHTDTQYF
TRBV20-1	TRBD1	TRBJ2-7	CSATGQDAYEQYF
TRBV3-1	.	TRBJ1-1	CASSQRRGRNTEAFF